The T cell receptor beta chain described here comes from a study of blood T cell repertoires in COVID-19. Turning to the study itself: Acute-phase and convalescent COVID-19 samples originated in the United States, Italy and Spain. Sources were T cells, B-cell-depleted T cells, or PBMCs; the material itself was cDNA or gDNA.

Original methodology: For nucleated cells, counts were estimated from reference gene primer amplification. TCRdb's copy holds only in-frame clones and misses some; the assay was immunoSEQ multiplex PCR. D and trimming come from the DNA, and the V and J calls and clone size come from that table. The sample consists of over 130,000 clones, approximately 85% of them appearing once. Participants reported their clinical history, and cohort assignment relied on those reports. The CDR3 runs 16 residues. Germline CDR1 is SGDLS and CDR2 is YYNGEE. V lost 0 bases, J lost 0 bases, and 5 bases stayed unmatched. The chain carries TRBV9 and TRBJ1-1; 7 bases map to TRBD1. Sequenced material: PBMCs or T cells enriched from blood (not recorded which). The clonotype originates from a woman aged 50 to 65 with acute COVID-19. CDR3 region: CASSVGVGGMNTEAFF. CDR3 in DNA: TGTGCCAGCAGCGTAGGAGTAGGGGGCATGAACACTGAAGCTTTCTTT.